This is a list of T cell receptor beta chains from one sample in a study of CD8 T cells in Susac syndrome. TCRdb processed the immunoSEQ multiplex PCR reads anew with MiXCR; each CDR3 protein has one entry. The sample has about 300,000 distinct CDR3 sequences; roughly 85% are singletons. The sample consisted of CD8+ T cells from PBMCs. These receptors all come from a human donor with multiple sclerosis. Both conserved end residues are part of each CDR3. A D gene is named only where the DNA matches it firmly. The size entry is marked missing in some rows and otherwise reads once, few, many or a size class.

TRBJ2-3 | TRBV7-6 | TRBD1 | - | TGTGCCAGCAGCTTGACGGGACAGGGGGCGACCCCGGGGCAGTATTTT | CASSLTGQGATPGQYF
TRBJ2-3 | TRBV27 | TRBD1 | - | TGTGCCAGCAGTTTAGCATGGACAGGGGCCCTGCCAGATACGCAGTATTTT | CASSLAWTGALPDTQYF
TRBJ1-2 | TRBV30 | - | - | TGTGCCTGGAGTCCCGGGAAGATCGATGGCTACACCTTC | CAWSPGKIDGYTF
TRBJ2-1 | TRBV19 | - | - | TGTGCCAGTAGTATTTCTGGGTTCTCCGGTGAGCAGTTCTTC | CASSISGFSGEQFF
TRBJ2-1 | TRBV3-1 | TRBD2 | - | TGTGCCAGCAGCCCACGGACTAGCGGGAGGGCCGCCTACAATGAGCAGTTCTTC | CASSPRTSGRAAYNEQFF
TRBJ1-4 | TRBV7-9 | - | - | TGTGCCAGCAGCCTCGGGGCCCGAAATGAAAAACTGTTTTTT | CASSLGARNEKLFF
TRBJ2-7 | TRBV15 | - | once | TGTGCCACCAGCCCTCCGACAGGAGAGGCTCAAGCGCAGTACTTC | CATSPPTGEAQAQYF
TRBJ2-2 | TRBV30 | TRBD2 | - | TGTGCCTGGAGTGTACGGATCACTAGCGGGGTCACCGGGGAGCTGTTTTTT | CAWSVRITSGVTGELFF
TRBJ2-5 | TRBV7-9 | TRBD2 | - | TGTGCCAGCAGCTCTCGACTAGCGGTGAGGGAGACCCAGTACTTC | CASSSRLAVRETQYF
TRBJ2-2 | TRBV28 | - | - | TGTGCCACCCGTATAAACACCGGGGAGCTGTTTTTT | CATRINTGELFF
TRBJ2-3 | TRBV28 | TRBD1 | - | TGTGCCAGCAGTTTTAGCCCAGCTACCCTGGGACAGGGGGCTTTTGATACGCAGTATTTT | CASSFSPATLGQGAFDTQYF
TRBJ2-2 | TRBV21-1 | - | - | TGTGCCAGCAGCAAAGACCGGGGGCCGACCGGGGAGCTGTTTTTT | CASSKDRGPTGELFF